Below, one T cell receptor beta chain is given with its context. The sample belongs to a study of OX40 agonist ivuxolimab in advanced cancers. About the study: Age averaged around 60 years (range roughly 20 to 90), and just over 80% were male.

Profiled with immunoSEQ multiplex PCR; TCRdb holds only in-frame clones, not every one. The repertoire consists of 55,000 to 85,000 clones, with about nine tenths occurring once and the leading ten covering about 0.33%. This CDR3 has 14 amino acids. Germline V gene data show CDR1 as SGHRS and CDR2 as YFSETQ. Trimming stripped 2 bases from V and 5 bases from J, with 11 bases between. The V gene is TRBV5-1, the J gene TRBJ2-1; the D gene is possibly TRBD2 (6 bases). This sequence originates from an adult with an advanced solid tumor such as melanoma, head and neck, liver or kidney cancer. Sequences were derived from CD4+ or CD8+ T cells sorted from blood, sampled in a trial of the OX40 agonist ivuxolimab. CDR3 region: CASSFGTLDNEQFF. As DNA, the CDR3 is TGCGCCAGCAGCTTCGGGACTCTAGACAATGAGCAGTTCTTC.